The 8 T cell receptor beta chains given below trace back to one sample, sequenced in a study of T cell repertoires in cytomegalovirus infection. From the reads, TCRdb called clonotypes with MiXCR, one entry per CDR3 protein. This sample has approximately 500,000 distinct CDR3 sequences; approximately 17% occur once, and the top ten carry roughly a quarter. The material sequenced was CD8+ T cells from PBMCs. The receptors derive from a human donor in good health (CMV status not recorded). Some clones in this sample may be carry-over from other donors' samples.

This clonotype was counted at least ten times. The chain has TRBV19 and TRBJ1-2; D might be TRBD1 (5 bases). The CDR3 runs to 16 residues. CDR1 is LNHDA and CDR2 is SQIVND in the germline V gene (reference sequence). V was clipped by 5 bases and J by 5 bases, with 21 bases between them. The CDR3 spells CASSPSGHLVVYGYTF. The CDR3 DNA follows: TGTGCCAGTAGTCCTTCGGGGCACCTTGTTGTTTATGGCTACACCTTC. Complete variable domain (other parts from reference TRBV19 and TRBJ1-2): DGGITQSPKYLFRKEGQNVTLSCEQNLNHDAMYWYRQDPGQGLRLIYYSQIVNDFQKGDIAEGYSVSREKKESFPLTVTSAQKNPTAFYLCASSPSGHLVVYGYTFGSGTRLTVV.

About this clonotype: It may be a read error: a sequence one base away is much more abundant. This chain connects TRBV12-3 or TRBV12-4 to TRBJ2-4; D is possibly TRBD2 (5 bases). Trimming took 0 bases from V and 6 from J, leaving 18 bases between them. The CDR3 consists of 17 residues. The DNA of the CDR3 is TGTGCCAGCAGTTTAGCGGCCCGTCCGGACTGTGGAAACATTCAGTACTTC. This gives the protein CASSLAARPDCGNIQYF.

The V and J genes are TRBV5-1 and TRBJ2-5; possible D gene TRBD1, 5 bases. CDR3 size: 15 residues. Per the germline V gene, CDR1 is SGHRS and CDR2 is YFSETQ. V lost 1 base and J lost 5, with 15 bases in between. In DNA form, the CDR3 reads TGCGCCAGCAGCTTGCGAACAGGTGACCGTGAGACCCAGTACTTC. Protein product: CASSLRTGDRETQYF.

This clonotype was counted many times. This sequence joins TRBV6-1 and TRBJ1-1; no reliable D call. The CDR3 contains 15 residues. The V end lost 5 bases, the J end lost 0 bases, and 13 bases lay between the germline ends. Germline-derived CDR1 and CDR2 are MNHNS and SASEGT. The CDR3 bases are TGTGCCAGCAGTTTACACCTAGCTGTGAACACTGAAGCTTTCTTT. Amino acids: CASSLHLAVNTEAFF.

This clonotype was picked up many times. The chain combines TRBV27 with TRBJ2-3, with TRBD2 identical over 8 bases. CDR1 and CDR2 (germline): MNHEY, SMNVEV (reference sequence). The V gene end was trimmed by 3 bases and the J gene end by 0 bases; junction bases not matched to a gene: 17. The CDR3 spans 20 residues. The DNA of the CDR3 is TGTGCCAGCAGTTTGGGTCCGTTTAGCGGGACATTCCCTAGCACAGATACGCAGTATTTT. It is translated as CASSLGPFSGTFPSTDTQYF.

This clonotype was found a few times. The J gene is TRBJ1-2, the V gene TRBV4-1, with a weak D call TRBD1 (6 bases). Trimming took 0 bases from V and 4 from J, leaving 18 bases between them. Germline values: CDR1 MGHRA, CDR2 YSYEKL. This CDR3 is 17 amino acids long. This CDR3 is CASSQEEGGNGLYGYTF. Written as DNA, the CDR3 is TGCGCCAGCAGCCAAGAAGAAGGGGGTAACGGACTCTATGGCTACACCTTC.

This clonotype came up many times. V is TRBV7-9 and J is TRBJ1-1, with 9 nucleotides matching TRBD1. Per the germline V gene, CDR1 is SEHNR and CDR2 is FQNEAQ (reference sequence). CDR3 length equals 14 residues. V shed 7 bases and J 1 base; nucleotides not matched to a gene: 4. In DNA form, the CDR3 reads TGTGCCAGCATCTCGACAGGGGGGAACACTGAAGCTTTCTTT. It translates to CASISTGGNTEAFF.

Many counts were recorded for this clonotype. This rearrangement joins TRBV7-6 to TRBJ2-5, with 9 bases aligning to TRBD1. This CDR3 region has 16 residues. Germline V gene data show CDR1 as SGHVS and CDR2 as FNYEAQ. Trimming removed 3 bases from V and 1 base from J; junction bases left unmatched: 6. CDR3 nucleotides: TGTGCCAGCAGCTTTTGGACAGGGGAAGGCCAAGAGACCCAGTACTTC. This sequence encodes CASSFWTGEGQETQYF.